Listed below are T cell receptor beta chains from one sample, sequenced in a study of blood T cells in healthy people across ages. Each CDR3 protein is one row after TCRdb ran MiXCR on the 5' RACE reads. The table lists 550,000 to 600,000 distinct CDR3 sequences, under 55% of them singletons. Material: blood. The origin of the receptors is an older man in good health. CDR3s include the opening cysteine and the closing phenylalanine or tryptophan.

CDR3: CASRELGTKETQYF
V: TRBV3-1

CDR3: CASSGGETNYGYTF
V: TRBV7-9

CDR3: CSVTGALGNTEAFF
V: TRBV29-1

CDR3: CSAKGRWGDEQYF
V: TRBV20-1

CDR3: CASSFRGGGSSSYEQYF
V: TRBV7-2

CDR3: CSARGGNNQPQHF
V: TRBV20-1

CDR3: CASSQRQGTEAFF
V: TRBV3-1

CDR3: CASSLHGGPSYNEQFF
V: TRBV7-9

CDR3: CASSSTNRPQHF
V: TRBV6-2/TRBV6-3

CDR3: CASSPRTGVTEAFF
V: TRBV6-6

CDR3: CASSLTSSAGDGRKLFF
V: TRBV7-9

CDR3: CASSSSGVYNEQFF
V: TRBV6-5

CDR3: CASSVLYEQYF
V: TRBV2

CDR3: CASSGGGHRIRFF
V: TRBV28

CDR3: CSANPTIRGNYNEQFF
V: TRBV20-1

CDR3: CSVRPYNEQYF
V: TRBV29-1

CDR3: CASSFRDRGFYEQFF
V: TRBV12-3/TRBV12-4

CDR3: CASSPAQANEKLFF
V: TRBV7-6

CDR3: CASSPLTGVVEQYF
V: TRBV12-3/TRBV12-4

CDR3: CAIKEGSGELFF
V: TRBV10-3

CDR3: CASSFLTSGAGGEQFF
V: TRBV7-7

CDR3: CSVERTGAQETQYF
V: TRBV29-1

CDR3: CASSPEVYGYTF
V: TRBV7-9

CDR3: CASNGAGFVSEQYF
V: TRBV11-2

CDR3: CASSKEWNEQFF
V: TRBV11-2

CDR3: CASSLPGTVQETQYF
V: TRBV7-8

CDR3: CASSREGRDRGHKTNGYTF
V: TRBV7-2

CDR3: CASSFSGSSPTDTQYF
V: TRBV7-2

CDR3: CASSLFNNEQYF
V: TRBV7-2

CDR3: CAGSLVVYRSRNNEQFF
V: TRBV7-9

CDR3: CASSQTAGTSGNEKFF
V: TRBV6-5

CDR3: CASSLSPSRKLFF
V: TRBV27

CDR3: CASSRGGSGNQPQHF
V: TRBV7-2

CDR3: CASSYSTSGNRAGELFF
V: TRBV6-5

CDR3: CASSVRGDTQYF
V: TRBV2

CDR3: CASSLRFGQGVLYEQYF
V: TRBV7-2

CDR3: CSAPGRLLAGGPNEQFF
V: TRBV20-1

CDR3: CASSFPGTRGDTRYF
V: TRBV28

CDR3: CASSYNRDTQYF
V: TRBV7-2

CDR3: CASSLQKAYNEQFF
V: TRBV7-3

CDR3: CASARRGYEQYF
V: TRBV27

CDR3: CASSIITGDTQYF
V: TRBV7-2

CDR3: CASSQDSGQGQFF
V: TRBV4-3

CDR3: CSARTSGGLAMQFF
V: TRBV20-1

CDR3: CSARDSTSGSTYEQYF
V: TRBV20-1

CDR3: CASSQLVFEQFF
V: TRBV10-2

CDR3: CASSFDRGPAGEQYF
V: TRBV7-3

CDR3: CASSWAPGNHEQYF
V: TRBV7-2

CDR3: CASSLNRRDYGYTF
V: TRBV11-2

CDR3: CSAPSDRAYEQYF
V: TRBV20-1

CDR3: CASSYSYNDQFF
V: TRBV6-2/TRBV6-3

CDR3: CASSVETGLANYGYTF
V: TRBV9

CDR3: CASSPVWGRMETQYF
V: TRBV12-3/TRBV12-4

CDR3: CASSRQRGGNYNEQFF
V: TRBV4-3

CDR3: CASSEQHHLGGLSYEQYF
V: TRBV6-1